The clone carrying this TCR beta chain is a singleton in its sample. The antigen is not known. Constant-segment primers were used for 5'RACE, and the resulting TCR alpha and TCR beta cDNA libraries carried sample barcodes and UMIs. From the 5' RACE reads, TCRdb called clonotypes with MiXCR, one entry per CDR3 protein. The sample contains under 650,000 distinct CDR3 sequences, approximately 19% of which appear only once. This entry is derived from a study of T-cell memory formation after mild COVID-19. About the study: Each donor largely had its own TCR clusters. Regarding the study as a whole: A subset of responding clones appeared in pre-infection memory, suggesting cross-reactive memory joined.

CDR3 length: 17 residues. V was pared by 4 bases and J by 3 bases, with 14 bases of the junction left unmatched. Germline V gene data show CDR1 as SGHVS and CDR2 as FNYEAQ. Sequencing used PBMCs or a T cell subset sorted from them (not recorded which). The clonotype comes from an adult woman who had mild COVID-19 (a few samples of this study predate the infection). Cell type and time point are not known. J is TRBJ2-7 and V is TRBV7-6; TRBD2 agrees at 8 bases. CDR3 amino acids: CASSSLSSAGVSYEQYF. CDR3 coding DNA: TGTGCCAGCAGCTCCCTCTCCTCAGCGGGGGTTAGCTACGAGCAGTACTTC.